The present entry profiles one TCR beta chain with its context. Which antigen it targets is not known. No much larger clonotype is one base removed from it; base qualities were not supplied. This record belongs to a study of PD-L1 blockade in urothelial cancer (dated by TCRdb to about 2017). For the study in its entirety: Every patient began therapy at some point between 2013 and 2015 and was given atezolizumab 1,200 mg intravenously every 3 weeks. About 85% of the roughly 29 patients were identified as males with urothelial cancer of bladder origin, and a prior smoking history was reported by 18 of 29 patients. An ECOG performance status of 0 or 1 was recorded for the patients, and 0 to 3 prior chemotherapy regimens had been received by the patients. Blood samples were analyzed at 3 weeks after treatment start (second dose) and at 6 weeks after treatment start. A median of about 140,000 T cells and some 84,000 unique TCRs was obtained from blood samples, and a median clonality of around 0.072 was observed. An exploratory multi-omic analysis was conducted of the somatic, immune and clinical correlates of response to PD-L1 blockade with atezolizumab in urothelial cancer. TCR sequencing covered pretreatment tumor samples and matched, serially collected peripheral blood taken before and after atezolizumab treatment. Durable clinical benefit was defined as progression-free survival longer than 6 months, and TCR features were also tested against progression-free and overall survival. In the same patients, whole exome sequencing and RNA sequencing of pretreatment tumors were performed in addition to TCR sequencing. Durable clinical benefit was achieved by nine patients and was not achieved by 20 patients. Pretreatment blood TCR-seq was available for under 35 patients, at least one posttreatment blood collection was obtained for about 24 patients, and tumor TCR-seq was available for about 24 patients. Overall results and qualifications from the work: A pretreatment peripheral blood TCR clonality below the median was linked to improved progression-free and overall survival. At 3 weeks after the start of treatment, tumor-associated TCR clones in peripheral blood had expanded more in patients with durable benefit (n of about 20, p = 0.022). Because the sample size was small (n of about 27) and many of the analyses were exploratory, the results are meant to be hypothesis-generating.

Synthetic TCR analog templates were spiked into each PCR to estimate absolute template abundance from read counts. Using the immunoSEQ assay, TCRbeta CDR3 regions were amplified from genomic DNA with bias-controlled V and J gene primers. Rearranged TCRbeta segments were sequenced at approximately 20X coverage. The paper's data handling went like this. Sequencing errors were corrected by clustering, and CDR3s were annotated against IMGT so that V, D and J genes could be assigned. Downstream analyses used only productive TCRbeta rearrangements and left out out-of-frame or stop-codon sequences. To compute clonality, Shannon entropy was normalized by the log of the number of unique productive sequences and then subtracted from one. Clones differing between time points or between blood and tumor were identified by Fisher's exact test with Benjamini-Hochberg correction at adjusted p below 0.01. This immuneACCESS table, as held by TCRdb, lists in-frame sequences with V and J called but not all clones. Of the missing ones, under half trace to an unresolved V gene in checked studies; the others have no known cause. That table is the source of V, J and clone size, and D and trimming were worked out from the DNA. For this sample the table gives fewer than 100,000 clones, of which approximately 80% were detected only once. Approximately 6.7% of the sample goes to the ten largest clones.

The label giving this sample's time point can be read as: pretreatment peripheral blood. The cohort comprised 25 to 35 patients with locally advanced or metastatic urothelial carcinoma treated at Memorial Sloan Kettering on a trial protocol. Peripheral blood mononuclear cells were collected pretreatment and during treatment, at between 1 and 8 total time points per patient. The Qiagen DNeasy Blood extraction kit was used to purify genomic DNA from total PBMCs and tumor samples. PBMCs were collected pretreatment and during treatment and were isolated and stored as previously described. Deletion took 1 base off V and 5 bases off J, with a span of 12 bases between the germline ends. From the germline V gene, CDR1 is SGHDT and CDR2 is YYEEEE. The CDR3, from cysteine to phenylalanine, totals 14 residues. Just the 42-base CDR3 DNA is kept, in frame starting at base 1.

This receptor was taken from a man in his forties with urothelial cancer. The sample was PBMCs, taken around atezolizumab (anti-PD-L1) treatment. The receptor chain draws on TRBV5-6 and TRBJ1-1; the D gene is possibly TRBD1, with 6 bases matching. CDR3 reads: CASSLRGARTEAFF. The base sequence is TGTGCCAGCAGCTTGCGGGGGGCACGAACTGAAGCTTTCTTT.